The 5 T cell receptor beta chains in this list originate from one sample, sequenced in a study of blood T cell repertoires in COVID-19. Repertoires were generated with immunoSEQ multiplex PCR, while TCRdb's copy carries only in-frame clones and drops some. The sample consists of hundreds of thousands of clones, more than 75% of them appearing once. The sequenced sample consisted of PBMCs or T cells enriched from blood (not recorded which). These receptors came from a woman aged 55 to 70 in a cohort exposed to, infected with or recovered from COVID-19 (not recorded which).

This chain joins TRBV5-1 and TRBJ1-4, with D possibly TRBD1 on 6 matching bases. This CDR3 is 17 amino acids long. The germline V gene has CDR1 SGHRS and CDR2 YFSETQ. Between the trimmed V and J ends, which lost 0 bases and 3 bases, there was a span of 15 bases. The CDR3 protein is CASSLGRGTGSNEKLFF. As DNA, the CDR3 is TGCGCCAGCAGCTTGGGCAGGGGAACGGGTTCTAATGAAAAACTGTTTTTT.

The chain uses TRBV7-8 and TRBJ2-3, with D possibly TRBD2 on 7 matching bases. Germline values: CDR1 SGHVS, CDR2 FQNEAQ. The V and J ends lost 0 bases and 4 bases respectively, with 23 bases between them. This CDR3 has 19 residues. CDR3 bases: TGTGCCAGCAGCTTAGCCCCTGGGGGCGACGGGAGGAGGTCAGATACGCAGTATTTT. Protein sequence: CASSLAPGGDGRRSDTQYF.

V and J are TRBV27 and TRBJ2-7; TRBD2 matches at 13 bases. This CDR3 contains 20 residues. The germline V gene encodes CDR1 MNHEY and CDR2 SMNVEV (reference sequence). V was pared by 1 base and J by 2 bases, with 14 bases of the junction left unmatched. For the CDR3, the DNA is TGTGCCAGCAGTTTATACTGGGAAGGGACTAGCGGGATCAGGGCCTACGAGCAGTACTTC. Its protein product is CASSLYWEGTSGIRAYEQYF.

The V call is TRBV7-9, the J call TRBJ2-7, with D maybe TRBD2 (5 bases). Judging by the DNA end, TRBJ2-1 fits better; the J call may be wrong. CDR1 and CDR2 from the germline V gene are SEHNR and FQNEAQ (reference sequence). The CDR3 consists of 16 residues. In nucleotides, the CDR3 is TGTGCCAGCAGCCCTCAGCGGCTCAGCTCCTACAATGAGCAGTTCTTC. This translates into CASSPQRLSSYNEQFF.

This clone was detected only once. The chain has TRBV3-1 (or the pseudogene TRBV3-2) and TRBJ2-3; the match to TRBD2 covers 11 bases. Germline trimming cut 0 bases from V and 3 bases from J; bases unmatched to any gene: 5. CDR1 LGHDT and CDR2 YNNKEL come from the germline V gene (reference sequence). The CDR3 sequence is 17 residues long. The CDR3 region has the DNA TGTGCCAGCAGCCAAGAACTAGCGGGAGTAGAAACAGATACGCAGTATTTT. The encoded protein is CASSQELAGVETDTQYF.